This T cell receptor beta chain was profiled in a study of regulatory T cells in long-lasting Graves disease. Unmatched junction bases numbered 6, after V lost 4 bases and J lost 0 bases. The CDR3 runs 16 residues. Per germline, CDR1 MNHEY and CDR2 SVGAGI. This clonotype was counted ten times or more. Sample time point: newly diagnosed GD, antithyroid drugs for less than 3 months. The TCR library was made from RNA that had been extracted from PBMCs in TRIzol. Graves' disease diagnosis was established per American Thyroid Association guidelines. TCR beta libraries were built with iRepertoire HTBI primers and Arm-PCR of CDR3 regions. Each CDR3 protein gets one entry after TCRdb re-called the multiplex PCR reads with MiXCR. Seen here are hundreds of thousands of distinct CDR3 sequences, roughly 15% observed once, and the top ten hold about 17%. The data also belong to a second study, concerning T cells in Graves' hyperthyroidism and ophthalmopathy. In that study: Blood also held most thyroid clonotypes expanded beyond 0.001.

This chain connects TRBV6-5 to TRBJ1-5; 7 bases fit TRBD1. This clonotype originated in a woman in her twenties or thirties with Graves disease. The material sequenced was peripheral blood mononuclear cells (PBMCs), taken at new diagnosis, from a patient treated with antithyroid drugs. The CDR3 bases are TGTGCCAGCAGTTTACAGGGGCCACTTAGCAATCAGCCCCAGCATTTT. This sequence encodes CASSLQGPLSNQPQHF.